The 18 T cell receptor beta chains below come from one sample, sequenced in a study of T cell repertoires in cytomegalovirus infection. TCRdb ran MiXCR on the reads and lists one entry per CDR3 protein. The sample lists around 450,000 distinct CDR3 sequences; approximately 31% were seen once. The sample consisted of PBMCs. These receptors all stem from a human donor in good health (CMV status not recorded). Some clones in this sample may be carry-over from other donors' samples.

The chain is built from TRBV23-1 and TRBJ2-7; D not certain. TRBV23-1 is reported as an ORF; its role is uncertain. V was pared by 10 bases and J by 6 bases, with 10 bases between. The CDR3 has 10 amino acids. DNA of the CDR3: TGCGCCATGCGACGGCGCGAGCAGTACTTC. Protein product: CAMRRREQYF.

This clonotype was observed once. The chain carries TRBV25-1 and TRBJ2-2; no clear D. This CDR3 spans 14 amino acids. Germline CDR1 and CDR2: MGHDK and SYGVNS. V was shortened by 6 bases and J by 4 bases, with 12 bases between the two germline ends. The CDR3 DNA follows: TGTGCCAGCAGCCTAAGCAGGATCACCGGGGAGCTGTTTTTT. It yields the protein CASSLSRITGELFF. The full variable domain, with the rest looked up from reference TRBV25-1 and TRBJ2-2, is EADIYQTPRYLVIGTGKKITLECSQTMGHDKMYWYQQDPGMELHLIHYSYGVNSTEKGDLSSESTVSRIRTEHFPLTLESARPSHTSQYLCASSLSRITGELFFGEGSRLTVL.

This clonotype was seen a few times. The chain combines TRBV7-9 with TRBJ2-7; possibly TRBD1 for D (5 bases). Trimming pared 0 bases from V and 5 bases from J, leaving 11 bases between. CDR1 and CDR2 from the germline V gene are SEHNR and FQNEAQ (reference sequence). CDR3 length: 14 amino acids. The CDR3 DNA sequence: TGTGCCAGCAGCTTAGCAGTAGGGGCGGACGAGCAGTACTTC. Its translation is CASSLAVGADEQYF.

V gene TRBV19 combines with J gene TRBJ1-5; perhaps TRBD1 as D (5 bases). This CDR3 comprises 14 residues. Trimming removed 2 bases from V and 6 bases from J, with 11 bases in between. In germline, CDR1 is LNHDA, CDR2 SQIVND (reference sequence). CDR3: CASSIRGESQPQHF. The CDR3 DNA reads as TGTGCCAGTAGTATACGAGGGGAAAGTCAGCCCCAGCATTTT. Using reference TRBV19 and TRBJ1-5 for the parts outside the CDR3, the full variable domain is DGGITQSPKYLFRKEGQNVTLSCEQNLNHDAMYWYRQDPGQGLRLIYYSQIVNDFQKGDIAEGYSVSREKKESFPLTVTSAQKNPTAFYLCASSIRGESQPQHFGDGTRLSIL.

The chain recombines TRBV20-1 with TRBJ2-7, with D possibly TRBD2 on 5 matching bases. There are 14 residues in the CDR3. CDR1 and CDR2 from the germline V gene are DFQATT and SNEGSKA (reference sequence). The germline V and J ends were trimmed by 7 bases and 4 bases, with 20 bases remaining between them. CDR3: CSVRKHGILYEQYF. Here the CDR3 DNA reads TGCAGTGTTAGGAAACACGGGATACTATACGAGCAGTACTTC.

CDR3 in amino acids: CSARVSGTGYNSPLHF. The CDR3, as DNA: TGCAGTGCTAGAGTGTCGGGGACGGGATATAATTCACCCCTCCACTTT. The rearrangement links TRBV20-1 to TRBJ1-6; tentatively, D is TRBD1 (5 bases). V lost 1 base to trimming and J lost 4 bases, with 14 bases between them. Germline assignment: CDR1 DFQATT and CDR2 SNEGSKA (reference sequence). The CDR3 has 16 amino acids.

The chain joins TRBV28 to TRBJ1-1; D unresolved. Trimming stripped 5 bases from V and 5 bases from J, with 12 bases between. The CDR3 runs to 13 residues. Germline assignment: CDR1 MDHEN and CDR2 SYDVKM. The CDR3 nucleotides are TGTGCCAGCAGTGGGCGAGGTAGGACTGAAGCTTTCTTT. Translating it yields CASSGRGRTEAFF.

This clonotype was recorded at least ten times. The CDR3 sequence is CAVAFGSGANVLTF. CDR3 nucleotide sequence: TGTGCCGTAGCGTTCGGGAGTGGGGCCAACGTCCTGACTTTC. This chain uses TRBV28 with TRBJ2-6, with TRBD2 as a possible D gene (6 bases). The CDR3 runs to 14 residues. Trimming removed 11 bases at V and 3 bases at J, with 14 bases between. The germline V gene encodes CDR1 MDHEN and CDR2 SYDVKM.

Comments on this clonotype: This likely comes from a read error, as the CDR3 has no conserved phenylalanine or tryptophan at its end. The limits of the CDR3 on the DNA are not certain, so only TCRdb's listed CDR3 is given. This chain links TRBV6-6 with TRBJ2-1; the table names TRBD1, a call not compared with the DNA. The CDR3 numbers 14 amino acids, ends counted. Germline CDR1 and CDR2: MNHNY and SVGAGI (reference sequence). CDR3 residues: CASILGTAYNEQLL.

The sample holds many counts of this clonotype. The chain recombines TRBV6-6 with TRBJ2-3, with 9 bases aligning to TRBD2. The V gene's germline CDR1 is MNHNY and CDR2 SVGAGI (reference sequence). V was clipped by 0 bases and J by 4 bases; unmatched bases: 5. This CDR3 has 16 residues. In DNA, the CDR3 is TGTGCCAGCAGTTACTCGCCTAGCGGGGTCTCAGATACGCAGTATTTT. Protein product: CASSYSPSGVSDTQYF.

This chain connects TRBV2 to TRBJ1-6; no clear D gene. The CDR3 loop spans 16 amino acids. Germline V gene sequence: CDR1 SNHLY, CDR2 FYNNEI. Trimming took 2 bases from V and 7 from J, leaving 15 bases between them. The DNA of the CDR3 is TGTGCCAGCAGTGAAACAGAACCTACACGGAATTCACCCCTCCACTTT. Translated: CASSETEPTRNSPLHF.

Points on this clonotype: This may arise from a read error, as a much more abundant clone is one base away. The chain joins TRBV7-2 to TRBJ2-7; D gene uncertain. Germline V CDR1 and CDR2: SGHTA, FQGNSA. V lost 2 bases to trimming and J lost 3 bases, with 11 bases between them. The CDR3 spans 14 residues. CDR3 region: CASSLSGKGYEQYF. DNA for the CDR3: TGTGCCAGCAGCTTATCTGGGAAGGGCTACGAGCAGTACTTC.

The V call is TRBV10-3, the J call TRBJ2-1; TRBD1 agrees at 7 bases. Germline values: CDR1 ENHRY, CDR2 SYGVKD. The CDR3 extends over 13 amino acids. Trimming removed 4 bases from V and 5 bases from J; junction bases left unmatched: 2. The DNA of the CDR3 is TGTGCCATCAGTGGGACAGGCAACAATGAGCAGTTCTTC. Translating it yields CAISGTGNNEQFF.

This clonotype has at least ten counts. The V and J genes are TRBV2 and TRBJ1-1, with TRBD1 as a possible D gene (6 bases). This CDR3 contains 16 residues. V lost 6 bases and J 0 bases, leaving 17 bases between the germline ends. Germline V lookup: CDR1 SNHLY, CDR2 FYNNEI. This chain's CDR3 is CASRSRDNQMNTEAFF. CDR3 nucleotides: TGTGCCAGCAGGAGCCGGGACAATCAGATGAACACTGAAGCTTTCTTT.

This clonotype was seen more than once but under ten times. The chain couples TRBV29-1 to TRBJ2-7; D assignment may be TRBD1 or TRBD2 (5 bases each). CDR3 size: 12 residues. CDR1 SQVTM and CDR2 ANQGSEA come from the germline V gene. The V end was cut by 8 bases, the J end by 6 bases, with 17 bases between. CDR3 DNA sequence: TGCAGCTACTCTCTGGGACCGGGCGAGCAGTACTTC. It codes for CSYSLGPGEQYF.

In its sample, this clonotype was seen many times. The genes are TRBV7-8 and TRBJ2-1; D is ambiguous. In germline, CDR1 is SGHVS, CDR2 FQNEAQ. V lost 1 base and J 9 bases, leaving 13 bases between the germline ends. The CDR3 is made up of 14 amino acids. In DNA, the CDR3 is TGTGCCAGCAGCTTAGATTGGGCCTCCGGTGAGCAGTTCTTC. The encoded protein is CASSLDWASGEQFF.

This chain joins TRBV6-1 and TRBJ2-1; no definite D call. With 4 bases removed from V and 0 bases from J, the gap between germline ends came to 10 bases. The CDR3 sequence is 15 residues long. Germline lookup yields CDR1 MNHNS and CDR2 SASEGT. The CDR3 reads CASSAQVSSYNEQFF. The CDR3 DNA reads TGTGCCAGCAGTGCCCAGGTTAGCTCCTACAATGAGCAGTTCTTC.

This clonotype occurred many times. Written as DNA, the CDR3 is TGTGCCAGCAGTGTGCCCTCAGGGGGCCAAGAGACCCAGTACTTC. Its protein is CASSVPSGGQETQYF. The V call is TRBV28, the J call TRBJ2-5, with 7 positions matching TRBD1. V lost 5 bases, J lost 1 base, and 7 bases stayed unmatched. Per germline, CDR1 MDHEN and CDR2 SYDVKM. The CDR3 has 15 residues.